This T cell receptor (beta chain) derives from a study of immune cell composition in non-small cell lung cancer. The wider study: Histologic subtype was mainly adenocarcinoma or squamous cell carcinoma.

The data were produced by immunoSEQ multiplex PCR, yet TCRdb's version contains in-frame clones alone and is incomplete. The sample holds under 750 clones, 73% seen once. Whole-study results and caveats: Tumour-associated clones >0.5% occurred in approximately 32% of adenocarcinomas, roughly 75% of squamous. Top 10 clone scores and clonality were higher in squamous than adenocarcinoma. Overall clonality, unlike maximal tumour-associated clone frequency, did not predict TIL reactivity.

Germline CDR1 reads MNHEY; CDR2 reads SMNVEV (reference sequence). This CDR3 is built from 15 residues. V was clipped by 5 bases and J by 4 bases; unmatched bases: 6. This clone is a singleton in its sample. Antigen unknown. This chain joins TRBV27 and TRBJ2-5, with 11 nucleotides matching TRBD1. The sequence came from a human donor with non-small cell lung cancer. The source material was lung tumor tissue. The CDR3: CASSQTGQGVETQYF. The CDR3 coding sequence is TGTGCCAGCAGTCAAACGGGACAGGGGGTAGAGACCCAGTACTTC.